This T cell receptor beta chain is drawn from a study of shared clonotypes between healthy human individuals (dated by TCRdb to the early 2020s). Regarding the study in general: A few men and a couple of women, aged 18 to 49 years, made up the cohort. For each donor, three plates each were used for CD4 naive and CD4 memory, two plates were used for CD8 naive, and one plate was used for CD8 memory. To estimate repertoire size and how much clonotype sharing occurs between individuals, the study deeply sequenced the blood TCR repertoires of 5 or 6 healthy adults. Different laboratories and diverse techniques were used to prepare libraries and sequence TCR repertoires, to increase sequencing depth and limit assay-specific biases. Per donor, leukapheresis produced somewhere between about 0.94 and 8.9 billion PBMCs.

Measured from the cysteine to the phenylalanine, the CDR3 is 13 residues long. The read is trimmed to its CDR3 DNA, 39 bases read in frame from base 1. V lost 6 bases and J lost 7 bases; the stretch between them is 16 bases long. CDR1 SGHNT and CDR2 YENEEA were looked up in the germline V gene. About this clone: Its antigen has not been determined. No qualities accompany the bases; no much larger clone lies one base away.

TCR CDR3 regions were amplified from genomic DNA by multiplex PCR using the deep immunoSEQ assay. Genomic DNA extracted from each cell subset was distributed evenly over all wells of several immunoSEQ 96-well plates, and each plate served as one replicate. For sorted subsets, approximately 0.2 ug of genomic DNA, equivalent to 30,000 or so T cell genomes, went into each replicate PCR. Purified libraries were quantified with a Qubit 3.0 fluorometer, sized on a Bioanalyzer 2100, and re-quantified with the KAPA Library Quantification kit. Every immunoSEQ 96-well plate was sequenced on a separate single-read 150-cycle Illumina NextSeq 550 flow cell. The published analysis was carried out like this. Because the immunoSEQ output held only junctional sequences and lacked quality scores, the filtering could not match the filtering applied to full-length reads. Sequences were annotated with PyIR, a Python wrapper for IgBLAST v1.9, using IMGT germline references to assign V/J genes and CDR3. Reads with weak V/J assignments (E-value above 1e-6), missing CDR3, stop codons, out-of-frame junctions, or ambiguous translated residues were removed. V3J clonotypes were defined as sequences sharing the same inferred V gene, J gene, and CDR3 amino acid sequence. The percentage overlap between two repertoires was calculated by dividing the number of shared unique clonotypes by the size of the smaller repertoire. RTK rarefaction, the Chao1 estimator, and Recon v2.1 estimates of unobserved clonotypes were used to assess repertoire richness. Generation probabilities were computed with OLGA for all TCRbeta clonotypes obtained by the gDNA method from four donors. TCRdb limited this immuneACCESS table to in-frame rearrangements with V and J called. A share of clones is missing; checked studies link under half to unresolved V genes, and the rest is unexplained. V and J calls and clone size are copied from that table; D and trimming were computed from the DNA. For this sample the table gives roughly 1,600,000 clones, of which approximately 98.5% were detected only once. The ten largest account for around 0.33% of the sample.

The donors were healthy, HIV-negative adults with no recently reported acute infections or vaccinations. Every donor was a Caucasian adult living in Nashville, Tennessee, USA. CD4+ T cells were enriched by magnetic negative selection, after which naive cells were positively selected on CD45RA and the negative fraction was taken as the memory subset. After blood collection by leukapheresis, PBMCs were isolated using Ficoll-Histopaque density gradient centrifugation and then cryopreserved in the vapor phase of liquid nitrogen. Analytical flow cytometry was used to check the purity and quantity of every magnetically sorted T cell population. From each sorted fraction, genomic DNA was isolated and quantified by UV absorbance on a Nanodrop 2000c. The paper as a whole reports these results and caveats: Sampling was restricted to blood, and TCR repertoires in tissue are likely to differ from TCR repertoires in blood. Based on pairwise subsampling, the degree of clonotype sharing among donors was expected to be affected by sequencing depth. Higher generation probabilities were observed for clonotypes shared by all four sorted-subset donors than for non-shared clonotypes. The small number of donors limited the genetic and exposure-history diversity represented. Rarefaction of sorted-subset datasets indicated incomplete sequencing despite the large sequencing depth. About 5% of naive CD4, 3.5% of naive CD8, 2% to 2.5% of memory CD4, and 0.4% of memory CD8 clonotypes were shared across a few donors. Naive subsets generally had larger estimated clonotype richness than memory subsets did.

Sequenced input: naive CD4+ T cells sorted from blood. The cell subset or site tag for this specimen amounts to: CD45RA+ positively selected. The source of this sequence is a man aged 30-40 years in good health. The rearrangement combines TRBV11-3 with TRBJ2-7, with no D gene named confidently. This receptor carries the CDR3 CASSQTSSTEQYF. The sequence in DNA is TGTGCCAGCAGTCAGACGTCCAGTACGGAGCAGTACTTC. Beyond the CDR3, the reference TRBV11-3 and TRBJ2-7 genes provide the residues; the full variable domain reads: EAGVVQSPRYKIIEKKQPVAFWCNPISGHNTLYWYLQNLGQGPELLIRYENEEAVDDSQLPKDRFSAERLKGVDSTLKIQPAELGDSAVYLCASSQTSSTEQYFGPGTRLTVT.